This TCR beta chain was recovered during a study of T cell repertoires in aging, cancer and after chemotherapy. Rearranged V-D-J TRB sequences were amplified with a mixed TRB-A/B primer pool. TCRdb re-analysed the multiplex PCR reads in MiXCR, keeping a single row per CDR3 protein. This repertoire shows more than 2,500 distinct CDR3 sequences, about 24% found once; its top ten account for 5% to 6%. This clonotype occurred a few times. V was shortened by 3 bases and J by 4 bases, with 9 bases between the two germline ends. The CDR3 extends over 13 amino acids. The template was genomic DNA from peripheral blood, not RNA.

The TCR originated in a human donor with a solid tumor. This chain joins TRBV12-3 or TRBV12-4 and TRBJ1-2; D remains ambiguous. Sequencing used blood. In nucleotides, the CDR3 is TGTGCCAGCAGTTTCGTCAGGAGCTATGGCTACACCTTC. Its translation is CASSFVRSYGYTF.